This TCR beta chain was found in a study of T cells in Graves' hyperthyroidism and ophthalmopathy. 10 ml of fresh peripheral blood supplied the PBMCs. Germline assignment: CDR1 MNHNS and CDR2 SASEGT. V was shortened by 3 bases and J by 0 bases, with 12 bases between the two germline ends. The CDR3 has 16 amino acids. Findings and caveats of the study: Blood held most thyroid clonotypes expanded above 0.001 frequency.

From RNA transcripts, TCR beta CDR3 regions were amplified. The HTBI primer set drove a first-round RT-PCR of the TCR CDR3. TCRdb re-derived calls from the multiplex PCR reads in MiXCR, one entry per CDR3 protein. The sample has about 200,000 distinct CDR3 sequences, about a sixth seen once; the top ten hold just under 45%. At least ten counts were recorded for this clonotype. Its antigen is still unknown. V and J are TRBV6-1 and TRBJ1-5; D gene ambiguous. The sequencing sample was made of blood. This receptor was identified in a man between 40 and 49 years old with Graves' hyperthyroidism. The CDR3 here is CASSEAGSYSNQPQHF. The CDR3 region has the DNA TGTGCCAGCAGTGAGGCGGGCTCGTATAGCAATCAGCCCCAGCATTTT.